The 20 T cell receptor beta chains presented below share a single source sample, sequenced in a study of T-cell reconstitution after alpha-beta-depleted transplantation in children. A library of TCRbeta sequences, prepared with unique molecular identifiers, was generated. One entry per CDR3 protein results from TCRdb running MiXCR on the PCR reads. Found here are about 640,000 distinct CDR3 sequences, roughly 17% of them singletons; the top ten hold 0.85% to 1.3%. The source was PBMCs from the stem cell graft donor, collected from the stem cell graft. These receptors were collected from a human donor who donated a stem cell graft to a child with acute myeloid leukemia.

The sample holds a few counts of this clonotype. The V call is TRBV12-3 or TRBV12-4, the J call TRBJ2-3, with 11 bases lining up with TRBD2. V was pared by 4 bases and J by 3 bases, with 9 bases of the junction left unmatched. CDR3 length equals 17 residues. The CDR3 region has the DNA TGTGCCAGCAGTTGGAGTAGCGGGGGGGTTTGGACAGATACGCAGTATTTT. It translates to CASSWSSGGVWTDTQYF.

This clonotype was counted between two and nine times. The V and J genes are TRBV9 and TRBJ2-7; D is unresolved. The CDR3 extends over 17 amino acids. The V gene's germline CDR1 is SGDLS and CDR2 YYNGEE. Trimming took off 0 bases at V and 0 bases at J, with 16 bases between the two ends. DNA for the CDR3: TGTGCCAGCAGCGTAGCTAGAAGGAAGGACCACTCCTACGAGCAGTACTTC. It codes for CASSVARRKDHSYEQYF.

In DNA form, the CDR3 reads TGTGCCAGCAGCCTCCCGACTAGCGGGGGTAGTAAAAACATTCAGTACTTC. Its translation: CASSLPTSGGSKNIQYF. V is TRBV12-3 or TRBV12-4 and J is TRBJ2-4; 12 nucleotides agree with TRBD2. The junction had 10 bases not matched to a gene; V was cut back by 6 bases and J by 4 bases. This CDR3 has 17 residues.

This clonotype was counted many times. The chain is built from TRBV29-1 and TRBJ1-1, with D possibly matching TRBD1 (5 bases). The CDR3 length is 13 residues. V dropped 5 bases and J dropped 0 bases, with 10 bases sitting between them. In germline, CDR1 is SQVTM, CDR2 ANQGSEA. This CDR3 reads CSVTGTVNTEAFF. CDR3 coding DNA: TGCAGCGTTACCGGGACGGTGAACACTGAAGCTTTCTTT. Full variable domain (remainder filled in from reference TRBV29-1 and TRBJ1-1): SAVISQKPSRDICQRGTSLTIQCQVDSQVTMMFWYRQQPGQSLTLIATANQGSEATYESGFVIDKFPISRPNLTFSTLTVSNMSPEDSSIYLCSVTGTVNTEAFFGQGTRLTVV.

This clonotype was picked up a small number of times. The chain has TRBV5-1 and TRBJ2-1; D gene uncertain. The CDR3 length is 14 residues. V was pared by 0 bases and J by 4 bases, with 8 bases between. Germline V gene lookup returns CDR1 SGHRS and CDR2 YFSETQ. The CDR3 region has the DNA TGCGCCAGCAGCTTGGAGCCTATTTACAATGAGCAGTTCTTC. Its translation: CASSLEPIYNEQFF. The complete variable domain, with remaining parts taken from reference TRBV5-1 and TRBJ2-1, reads KAGVTQTPRYLIKTRGQQVTLSCSPISGHRSVSWYQQTPGQGLQFLFEYFSETQRNKGNFPGRFSGRQFSNSRSEMNVSTLELGDSALYLCASSLEPIYNEQFFGPGTRLTVL.

In its sample, this clonotype was seen a few times. The chain combines TRBV20-1 with TRBJ2-5, with TRBD1 matching 7 bases. Germline V gene data show CDR1 as DFQATT and CDR2 as SNEGSKA (reference sequence). Trimming removed 0 bases from V and 5 bases from J; junction bases left unmatched: 12. The length of the CDR3 is 16 residues. DNA for the CDR3: TGCAGTGCTAGAGATCAAGAGACAGGGAGACGGGAGACCCAGTACTTC. Its protein is CSARDQETGRRETQYF.

This clonotype was seen at least ten times. The rearrangement uses TRBV20-1 and TRBJ2-1; possible D gene TRBD1, 5 bases. V shed 0 bases and J shed 0 bases, with 9 bases lying between them. CDR1 and CDR2 (germline): DFQATT, SNEGSKA (reference sequence). The CDR3 contains 15 residues. The CDR3 reads CSAREGASSYNEQFF. In DNA, the CDR3 is TGCAGTGCTAGAGAAGGGGCGAGCTCCTACAATGAGCAGTTCTTC.

The chain couples TRBV18 to TRBJ1-3, with D maybe TRBD1 (5 bases). With 5 bases removed from V and 1 base from J, the gap between germline ends came to 15 bases. Germline lookup yields CDR1 KGHSH and CDR2 LQKENI. The CDR3 has 16 residues. This CDR3 reads CASSRNEGQSGNTIYF. DNA for the CDR3: TGTGCCAGCTCAAGGAACGAGGGGCAATCTGGAAACACCATATATTTT.

J is TRBJ1-5 and V is TRBV5-5; perhaps TRBD1 as D (6 bases). Germline-derived CDR1 and CDR2 are SGHKS and YYEKEE (reference sequence). V lost 0 bases and J 5 bases, leaving 12 bases between the germline ends. This CDR3 spans 15 amino acids. The CDR3 reads CASSLGGDTYQPQHF. DNA of the CDR3: TGTGCCAGCAGCTTGGGGGGGGACACCTATCAGCCCCAGCATTTT.

This clonotype was seen just once. DNA of the CDR3: TGTGCCAGCTCATTTAGCTCCGGGGCCTCCTACGAGCAGTACGTC. It codes for CASSFSSGASYEQYV. The chain uses TRBV18 and TRBJ2-7; D may match TRBD1 or TRBD2 (5 bases each). Germline assignment: CDR1 KGHSH and CDR2 LQKENI. This CDR3 is built from 15 residues. V was shortened by 5 bases and J by 0 bases, with 14 bases between the two germline ends.

The V gene is TRBV7-2, the J gene TRBJ2-4, with D hard to call. The germline CDR1 and CDR2 sequences are SGHTA and FQGNSA. The CDR3 is made up of 13 amino acids. Trimming left V 2 bases short and J 11 bases short, with 13 bases between. CDR3 amino acids: CASSLTSGSFQYF. The CDR3 coding sequence is TGTGCCAGCAGCTTAACTTCTGGCTCTTTTCAGTACTTC.

This clonotype came up many times. J is TRBJ1-5 and V is TRBV20-1; possible D gene TRBD1, 5 bases. The CDR3 runs 13 residues. Trimming pared 3 bases from V and 6 bases from J, leaving 12 bases between. Germline-derived CDR1 and CDR2 are DFQATT and SNEGSKA (reference sequence). CDR3 DNA sequence: TGCAGTGCTAGCTTGGGGGTTCGTCAGCCCCAGCATTTT. Its protein product is CSASLGVRQPQHF.

The chain joins TRBV7-9 to TRBJ2-7, with D perhaps matching TRBD2 (5 bases). V was clipped by 3 bases and J by 1 base, with 13 bases between them. Germline loops: CDR1 SEHNR, CDR2 FQNEAQ (reference sequence). The CDR3 is 15 residues long. DNA for the CDR3: TGTGCCAGCAGCTTTCGTCGGGGTGGGTCCTACGAGCAGTACTTC. Its protein is CASSFRRGGSYEQYF.

The gene calls are TRBV29-1 and TRBJ2-1, with TRBD2 identical over 10 bases. J lost 2 bases, V lost 0 bases, and 4 bases had no gene match. This CDR3 has 16 residues. Per the germline V gene, CDR1 is SQVTM and CDR2 is ANQGSEA. CDR3 DNA: TGCAGCGTTGAAGATCCAAGCGGGGGGGCCTACAATGAGCAGTTCTTC. Its protein product is CSVEDPSGGAYNEQFF.

In this sample, this clonotype turned up many times. This chain links TRBV20-1 with TRBJ1-1; TRBD1 is a possible D gene (5 bases). The V gene lost 7 bases and the J gene lost 6 bases, with 15 bases spanning the gap. CDR3 length: 12 amino acids. Germline-derived CDR1 and CDR2 are DFQATT and SNEGSKA (reference sequence). The DNA of the CDR3 is TGCAGTGGTGGCATGGAAGGGGCTGAAGCTTTCTTT. Protein product: CSGGMEGAEAFF.

This chain uses TRBV6-1 with TRBJ1-1; tentative D call: TRBD1 (5 bases). The germline V gene encodes CDR1 MNHNS and CDR2 SASEGT. The CDR3 has 19 residues. V lost 1 base and J lost 4, with 25 bases in between. The CDR3 nucleotides read TGTGCCAGCAGTGAAGGGAGGGAAAAAAGGGGACCGCTAATCACTGAAGCTTTCTTT. Translation gives CASSEGREKRGPLITEAFF.

This clonotype was observed at least ten times. This chain uses TRBV6-1 with TRBJ1-1; tentative D call: TRBD1 (6 bases). Germline V CDR1 and CDR2: MNHNS, SASEGT. The ends were cut back, 4 bases at V and 0 bases at J, with 18 bases in the middle. This CDR3 comprises 17 residues. In DNA form, the CDR3 reads TGTGCCAGCAGTGGGGGGCCTCCCTTCACCATGAACACTGAAGCTTTCTTT. It codes for CASSGGPPFTMNTEAFF.

This clonotype was seen more than once but under ten times. The chain has TRBV6-1 and TRBJ2-5; D is tentatively TRBD1 or TRBD2 (6 bases each). This CDR3 spans 15 amino acids. Germline CDR1 reads MNHNS; CDR2 reads SASEGT. The germline V and J ends were trimmed by 10 bases and 4 bases, with 22 bases remaining between them. The CDR3 nucleotides read TGTGCCATCCAGCGAGTGGGGGGCATGGTAGAGACCCAGTACTTC. Amino acid sequence: CAIQRVGGMVETQYF.

This clonotype occurred a few times. The V call is TRBV2, the J call TRBJ1-6; D gene ambiguous. The CDR3 loop spans 13 amino acids. V was clipped by 3 bases and J by 7 bases, with 7 bases between them. Germline V gene lookup returns CDR1 SNHLY and CDR2 FYNNEI. The chain's CDR3 is CASSESANSPLHF. CDR3 in DNA: TGTGCCAGCAGTGAGTCAGCCAATTCACCCCTCCACTTT.

The chain is built from TRBV5-1 and TRBJ2-2, with a weak D call TRBD2 (5 bases). Between the trimmed V and J ends, which lost 3 bases and 6 bases, there was a span of 9 bases. This CDR3 comprises 13 residues. Per germline, CDR1 SGHRS and CDR2 YFSETQ. This CDR3 reads CASSWQDSGELFF. The CDR3 DNA reads TGCGCCAGCAGCTGGCAGGACTCCGGGGAGCTGTTTTTT.